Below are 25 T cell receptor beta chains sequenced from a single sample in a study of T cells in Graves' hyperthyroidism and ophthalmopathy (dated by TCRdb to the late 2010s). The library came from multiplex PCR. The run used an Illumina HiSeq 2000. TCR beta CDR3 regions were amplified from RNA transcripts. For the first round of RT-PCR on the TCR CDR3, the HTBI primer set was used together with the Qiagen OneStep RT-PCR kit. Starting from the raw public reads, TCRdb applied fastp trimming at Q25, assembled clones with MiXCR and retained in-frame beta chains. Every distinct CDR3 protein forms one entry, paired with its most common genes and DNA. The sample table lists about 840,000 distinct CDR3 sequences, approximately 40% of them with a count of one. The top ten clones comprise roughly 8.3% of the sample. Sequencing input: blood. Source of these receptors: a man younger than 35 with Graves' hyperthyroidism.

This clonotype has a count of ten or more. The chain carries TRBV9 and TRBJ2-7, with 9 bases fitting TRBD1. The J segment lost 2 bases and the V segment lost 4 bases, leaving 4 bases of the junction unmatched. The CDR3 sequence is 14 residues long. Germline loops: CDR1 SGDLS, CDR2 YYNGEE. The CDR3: CASSPRDRAYEQYF. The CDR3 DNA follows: TGTGCCAGCAGCCCTCGGGACAGGGCCTACGAGCAGTACTTC.

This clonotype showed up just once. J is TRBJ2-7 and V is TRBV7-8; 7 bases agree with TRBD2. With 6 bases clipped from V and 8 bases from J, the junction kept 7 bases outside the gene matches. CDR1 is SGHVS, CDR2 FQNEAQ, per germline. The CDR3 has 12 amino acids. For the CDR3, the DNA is TGTGCCAGCAGGGGGAGGGCTAGCCAGCAGTACTTC. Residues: CASRGRASQQYF. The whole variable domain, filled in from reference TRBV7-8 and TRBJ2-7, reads GAGVSQSPRYKVAKRGQDVALRCDPISGHVSLFWYQQALGQGPEFLTYFQNEAQLDKSGLPSDRFFAERPEGSVSTLKIQRTQQEDSAVYLCASRGRASQQYFGPGTRLTVT.

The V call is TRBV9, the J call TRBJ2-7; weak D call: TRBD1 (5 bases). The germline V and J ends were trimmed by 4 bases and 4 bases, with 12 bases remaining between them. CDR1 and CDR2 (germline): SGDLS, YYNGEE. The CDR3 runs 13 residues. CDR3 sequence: CASSRRDRYEQYF. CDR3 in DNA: TGTGCCAGCAGCCGCAGAGACAGATACGAGCAGTACTTC.

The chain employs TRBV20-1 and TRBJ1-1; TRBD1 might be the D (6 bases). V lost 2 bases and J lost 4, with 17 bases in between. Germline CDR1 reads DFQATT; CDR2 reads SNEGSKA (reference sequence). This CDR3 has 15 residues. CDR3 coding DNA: TGCAGTGCTAGAAGGACAGTACAACGGAGCACTGAAGCTTTCTTT. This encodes CSARRTVQRSTEAFF.

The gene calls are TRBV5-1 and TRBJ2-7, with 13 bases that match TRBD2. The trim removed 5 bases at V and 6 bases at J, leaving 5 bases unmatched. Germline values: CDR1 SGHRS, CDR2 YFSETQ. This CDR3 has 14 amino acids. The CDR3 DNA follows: TGCGCCAGCAGATCCGGGACTAGCGGGATCGAGCAGTACTTC. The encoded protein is CASRSGTSGIEQYF.

The CDR3 reads CSADSAGGTQYF. The CDR3 DNA reads TGCAGTGCCGACTCGGCAGGGGGGACCCAGTACTTC. V usage is TRBV20-1 and J usage is TRBJ2-5; 7 positions agree with TRBD1. This CDR3 is built from 12 residues. Trimming took 6 bases from V and 7 from J; bases not matched to a gene: 8. Germline assignment: CDR1 DFQATT and CDR2 SNEGSKA (reference sequence).

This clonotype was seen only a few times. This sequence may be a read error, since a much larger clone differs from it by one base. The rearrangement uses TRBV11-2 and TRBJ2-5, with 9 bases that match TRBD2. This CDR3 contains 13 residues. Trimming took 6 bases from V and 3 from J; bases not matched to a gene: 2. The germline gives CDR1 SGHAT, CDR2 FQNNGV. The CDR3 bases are TGTGCCAGCAGGTCTAGCGGGGAAGAGACCCAGTACTTC. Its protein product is CASRSSGEETQYF.

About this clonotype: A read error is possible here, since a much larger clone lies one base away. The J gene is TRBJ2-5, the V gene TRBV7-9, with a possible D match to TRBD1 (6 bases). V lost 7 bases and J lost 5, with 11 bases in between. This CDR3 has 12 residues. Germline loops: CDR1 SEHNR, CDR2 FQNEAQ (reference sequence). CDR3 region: CASNRVPETQYF. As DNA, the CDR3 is TGTGCCAGCAACAGGGTCCCGGAGACCCAGTACTTC.

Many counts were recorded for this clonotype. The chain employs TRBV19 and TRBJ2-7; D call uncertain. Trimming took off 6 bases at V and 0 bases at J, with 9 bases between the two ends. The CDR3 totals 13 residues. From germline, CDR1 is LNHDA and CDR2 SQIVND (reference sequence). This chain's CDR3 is CASSSLSSYEQYF. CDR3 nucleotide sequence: TGTGCCAGTAGCAGCCTAAGCTCCTACGAGCAGTACTTC.

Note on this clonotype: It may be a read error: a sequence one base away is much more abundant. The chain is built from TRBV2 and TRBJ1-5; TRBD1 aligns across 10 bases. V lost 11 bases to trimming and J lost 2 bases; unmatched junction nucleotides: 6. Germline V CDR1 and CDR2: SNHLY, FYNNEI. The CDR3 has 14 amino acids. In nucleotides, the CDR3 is TGTGCCGGCGGCGGGACAGGGGGCAATCAGCCCCAGCATTTT. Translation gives CAGGGTGGNQPQHF.

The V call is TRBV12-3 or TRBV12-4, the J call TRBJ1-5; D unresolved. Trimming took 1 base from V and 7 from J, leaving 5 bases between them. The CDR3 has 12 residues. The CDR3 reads CASSLDPQPQHF. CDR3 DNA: TGTGCCAGCAGTTTAGACCCCCAGCCCCAGCATTTT.

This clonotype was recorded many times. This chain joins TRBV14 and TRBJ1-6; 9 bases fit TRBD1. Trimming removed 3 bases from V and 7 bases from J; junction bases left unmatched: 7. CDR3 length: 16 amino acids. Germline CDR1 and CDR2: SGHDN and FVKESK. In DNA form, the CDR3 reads TGTGCCAGCAGCCACCTCGCCGGGACAGGGAATTCACCCCTCCACTTT. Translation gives CASSHLAGTGNSPLHF.

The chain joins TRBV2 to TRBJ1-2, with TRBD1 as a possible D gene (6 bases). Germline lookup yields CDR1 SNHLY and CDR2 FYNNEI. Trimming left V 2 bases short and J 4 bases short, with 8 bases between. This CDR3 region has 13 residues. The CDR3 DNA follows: TGTGCCAGCAGTGAAATCAGGGGCTATGGCTACACCTTC. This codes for CASSEIRGYGYTF.

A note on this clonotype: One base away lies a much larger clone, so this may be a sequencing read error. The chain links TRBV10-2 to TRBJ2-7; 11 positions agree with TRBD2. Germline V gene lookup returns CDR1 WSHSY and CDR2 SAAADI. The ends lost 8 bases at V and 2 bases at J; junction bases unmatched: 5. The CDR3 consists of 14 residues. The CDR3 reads CASATSGGPYEQYF. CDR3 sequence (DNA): TGCGCCAGCGCCACTAGCGGGGGTCCCTACGAGCAGTACTTC.

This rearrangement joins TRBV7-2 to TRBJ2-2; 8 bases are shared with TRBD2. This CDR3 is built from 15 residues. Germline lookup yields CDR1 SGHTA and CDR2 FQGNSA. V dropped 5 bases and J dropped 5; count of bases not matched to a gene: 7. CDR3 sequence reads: CASSLSGAETGELFF. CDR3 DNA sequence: TGTGCCAGCAGCCTTAGCGGGGCGGAGACCGGGGAGCTGTTTTTT.

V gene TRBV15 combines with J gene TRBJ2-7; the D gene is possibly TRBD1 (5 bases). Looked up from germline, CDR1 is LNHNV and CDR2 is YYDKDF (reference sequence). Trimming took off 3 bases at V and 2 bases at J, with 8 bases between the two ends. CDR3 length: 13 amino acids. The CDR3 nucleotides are TGTGCCACCAGCAGCGAAGGGGCCTACGAGCAGTACTTC. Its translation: CATSSEGAYEQYF.

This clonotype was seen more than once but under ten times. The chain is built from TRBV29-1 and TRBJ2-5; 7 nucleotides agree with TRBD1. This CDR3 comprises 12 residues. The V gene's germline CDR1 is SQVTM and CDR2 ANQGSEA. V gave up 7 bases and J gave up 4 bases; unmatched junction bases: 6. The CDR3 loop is CSAGPGGETQYF. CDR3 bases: TGCAGCGCTGGGCCAGGGGGAGAGACCCAGTACTTC.

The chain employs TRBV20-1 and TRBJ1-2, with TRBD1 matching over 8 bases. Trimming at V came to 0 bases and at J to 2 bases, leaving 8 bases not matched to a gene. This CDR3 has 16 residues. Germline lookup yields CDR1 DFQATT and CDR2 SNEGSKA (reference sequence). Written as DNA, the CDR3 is TGCAGTGCTAGAGACAGGGGGCTTTTCCCAAACTATGGCTACACCTTC. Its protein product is CSARDRGLFPNYGYTF.

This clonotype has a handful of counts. The CDR3 coding sequence is TGCAGTGCCCTGGCCGGGGTGGGCAATCAGCCCCAGCATTTT. Its protein product is CSALAGVGNQPQHF. The chain employs TRBV20-1 and TRBJ1-5; no clear D. Trimming stripped 6 bases from V and 2 bases from J, with 14 bases between. Germline CDR1 and CDR2: DFQATT and SNEGSKA (reference sequence). The CDR3 runs 14 residues.

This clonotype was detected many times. In nucleotides, the CDR3 is TGTGCCAGCAGGCGGACAGGGGGAAAACTGTTTTTT. Protein: CASRRTGGKLFF. V is TRBV12-3 or TRBV12-4 and J is TRBJ1-4; 10 nucleotides line up with TRBD1. The V gene end was trimmed by 6 bases and the J gene end by 10 bases; junction bases not matched to a gene: 2. The CDR3 has 12 amino acids.

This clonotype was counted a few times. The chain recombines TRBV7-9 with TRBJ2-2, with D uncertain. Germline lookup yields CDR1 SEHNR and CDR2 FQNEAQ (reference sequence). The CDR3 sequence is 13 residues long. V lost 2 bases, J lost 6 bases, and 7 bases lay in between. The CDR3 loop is CASSLMVPGELFF. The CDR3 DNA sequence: TGTGCCAGCAGCTTAATGGTCCCCGGGGAGCTGTTTTTT.

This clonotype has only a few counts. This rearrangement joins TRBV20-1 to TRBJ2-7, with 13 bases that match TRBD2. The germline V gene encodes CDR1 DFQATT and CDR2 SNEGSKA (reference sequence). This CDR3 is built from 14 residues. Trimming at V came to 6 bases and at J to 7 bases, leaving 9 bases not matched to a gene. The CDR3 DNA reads TGCAGTGCCAACCCACTAGCGGGAGGGTCGGAGCAGTACTTC. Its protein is CSANPLAGGSEQYF.

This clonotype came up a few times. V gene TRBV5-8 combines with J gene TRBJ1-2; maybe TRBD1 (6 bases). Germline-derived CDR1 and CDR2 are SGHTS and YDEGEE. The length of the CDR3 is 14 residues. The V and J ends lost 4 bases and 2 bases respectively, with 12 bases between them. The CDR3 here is CASSVDSLNYGYTF. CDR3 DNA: TGTGCCAGCAGCGTGGACAGCCTAAACTATGGCTACACCTTC.

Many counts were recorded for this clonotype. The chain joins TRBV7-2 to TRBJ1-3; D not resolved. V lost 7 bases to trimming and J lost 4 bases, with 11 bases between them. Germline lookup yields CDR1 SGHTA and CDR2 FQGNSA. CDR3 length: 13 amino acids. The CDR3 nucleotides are TGTGCCAGCACAGGCGTTGGAGGAAACACCATATATTTT. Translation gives CASTGVGGNTIYF. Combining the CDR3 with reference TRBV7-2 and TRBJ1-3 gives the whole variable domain GAGVSQSPSNKVTEKGKDVELRCDPISGHTALYWYRQSLGQGLEFLIYFQGNSAPDKSGLPSDRFSAERTGGSVSTLTIQRTQQEDSAVYLCASTGVGGNTIYFGEGSWLTVV.

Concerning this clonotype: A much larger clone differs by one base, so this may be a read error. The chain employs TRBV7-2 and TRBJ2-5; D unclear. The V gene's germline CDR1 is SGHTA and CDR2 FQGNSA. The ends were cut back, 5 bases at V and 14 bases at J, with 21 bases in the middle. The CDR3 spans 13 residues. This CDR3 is CTSSQENWGSGYF. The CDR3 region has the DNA TGTACCAGCAGCCAAGAGAATTGGGGATCGGGTTACTTC.